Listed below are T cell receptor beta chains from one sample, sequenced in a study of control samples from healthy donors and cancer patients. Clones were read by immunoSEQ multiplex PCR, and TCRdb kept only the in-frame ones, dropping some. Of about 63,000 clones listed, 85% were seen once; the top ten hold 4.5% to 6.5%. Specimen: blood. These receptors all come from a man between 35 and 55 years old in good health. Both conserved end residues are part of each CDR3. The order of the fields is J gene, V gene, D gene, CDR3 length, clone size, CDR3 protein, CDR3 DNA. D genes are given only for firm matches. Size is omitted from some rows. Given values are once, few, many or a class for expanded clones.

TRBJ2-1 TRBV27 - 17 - CASSFRRTGNNYNEQFF TGTGCCAGCAGTTTTCGAAGGACGGGGAACAACTACAATGAGCAGTTCTTC
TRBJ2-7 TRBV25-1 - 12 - CASRPQGYEQYF TGTGCCAGCAGGCCCCAGGGCTACGAGCAGTACTTC
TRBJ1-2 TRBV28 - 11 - CASRLRAGYTF TGTGCCAGCAGACTCAGGGCGGGCTACACCTTC
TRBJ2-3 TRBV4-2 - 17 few CASSLSRERISTDTQYF TGTGCCAGCAGCCTTTCCAGGGAACGGATCAGCACAGATACGCAGTATTTT
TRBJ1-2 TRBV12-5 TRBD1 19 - CASGLLTLGHLSGGYGYTF TGTGCTAGTGGTTTGCTAACTCTGGGACATCTTTCAGGGGGTTATGGCTACACCTTC
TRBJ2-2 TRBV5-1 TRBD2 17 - CASSDQTSGGASGELFF TGCGCCAGCAGCGACCAGACTAGCGGGGGGGCCTCAGGGGAGCTGTTTTTT
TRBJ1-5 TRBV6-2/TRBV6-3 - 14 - CASSSTGFGQPQHF TGTGCCAGCAGCTCAACAGGGTTCGGTCAGCCCCAGCATTTT
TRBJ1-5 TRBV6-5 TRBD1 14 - CASRGQGYSQPQHF TGTGCCAGCAGGGGACAGGGGTATAGTCAGCCCCAGCATTTT
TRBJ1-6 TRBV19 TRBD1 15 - CASSMAGTANSPLHF TGTGCCAGTAGTATGGCCGGGACAGCAAATTCACCCCTCCACTTT
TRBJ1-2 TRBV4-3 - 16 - CASSQDPTAHNYGYTF TGCGCCAGCAGCCAAGATCCGACAGCTCATAACTATGGCTACACCTTC
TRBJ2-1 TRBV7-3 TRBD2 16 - CASSEPGTSGYNEQFF TGTGCCAGCAGCGAACCCGGGACTAGCGGCTACAATGAGCAGTTCTTC
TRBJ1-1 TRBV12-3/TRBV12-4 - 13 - CASSLKGGTEAFF TGTGCCAGCAGTTTAAAGGGAGGGACTGAAGCTTTCTTT
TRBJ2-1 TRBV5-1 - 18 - CASSSPGLVLGSYNEQFF TGCGCCAGCAGCTCTCCGGGACTCGTATTGGGCTCCTACAATGAGCAGTTCTTC
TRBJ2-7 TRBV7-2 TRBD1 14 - CASSQGTGPYEQYF TGTGCCAGCAGTCAGGGGACAGGGCCCTACGAGCAGTACTTC
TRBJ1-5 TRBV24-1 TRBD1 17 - CATSDPGQGYSNQPQHF TGTGCCACCAGTGATCCCGGACAGGGATATAGCAATCAGCCCCAGCATTTT
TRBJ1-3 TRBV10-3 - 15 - CAISEPGGRLDTIYF TGTGCCATCAGTGAGCCTGGGGGGAGGCTCGACACCATATATTTT
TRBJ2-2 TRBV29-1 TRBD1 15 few CSVESGTANTGELFF TGCAGCGTTGAATCTGGGACAGCGAACACCGGGGAGCTGTTTTTT
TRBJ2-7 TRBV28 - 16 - CASRSPRDAGPYEQYF TGTGCCAGCAGGTCCCCTCGGGACGCGGGCCCCTACGAGCAGTACTTC
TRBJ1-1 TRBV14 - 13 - CASSQVRGSEAFF TGTGCCAGCAGCCAAGTCCGGGGCTCTGAAGCTTTCTTT
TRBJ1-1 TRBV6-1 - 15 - CASSELDSLNTEAFF TGTGCCAGCAGTGAACTGGACAGTTTGAACACTGAAGCTTTCTTT
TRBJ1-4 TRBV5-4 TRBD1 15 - CASSTRQGLNEKLFF TGTGCCAGCAGCACCCGACAGGGACTTAATGAAAAACTGTTTTTT
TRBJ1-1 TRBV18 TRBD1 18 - CASSPRGTGQRLNTEAFF TGTGCCAGCTCACCGAGGGGGACAGGTCAACGCTTGAACACTGAAGCTTTCTTT
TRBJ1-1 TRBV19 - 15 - CASSIDVRGLSEAFF TGTGCCAGTAGTATAGATGTGAGGGGCCTAAGTGAAGCTTTCTTT
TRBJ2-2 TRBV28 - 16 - CASSSPGAQFGGELFF TGTGCCAGCAGTTCCCCGGGAGCCCAGTTCGGCGGGGAGCTGTTTTTT
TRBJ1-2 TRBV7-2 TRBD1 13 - CASSLEDRAGYTF TGTGCCAGCAGCTTAGAGGACAGGGCGGGCTACACCTTC
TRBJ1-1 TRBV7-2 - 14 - CASSPGSRGAEAFF TGTGCCAGCAGCCCCGGGTCCCGTGGCGCTGAAGCTTTCTTT
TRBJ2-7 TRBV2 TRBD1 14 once CASSRGTGGEGQYF TGTGCCAGCAGTCGCGGGACAGGGGGCGAGGGGCAGTACTTC
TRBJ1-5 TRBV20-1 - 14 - CSASETNSNQPQHF TGCAGTGCTAGTGAGACAAATAGCAATCAGCCCCAGCATTTT
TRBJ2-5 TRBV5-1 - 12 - CASSLETETQYF TGCGCCAGCAGCTTGGAGACAGAGACCCAGTACTTC
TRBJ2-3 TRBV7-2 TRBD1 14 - CASRPGTQGVSQYF TGTGCCAGCAGACCTGGGACACAGGGGGTATCGCAGTATTTT
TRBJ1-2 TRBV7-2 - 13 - CASSLYPLDGYTF TGTGCCAGCAGCTTATACCCCCTCGATGGCTACACCTTC
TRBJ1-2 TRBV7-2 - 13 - CASARGGHYGYTF TGTGCCAGCGCGAGGGGCGGCCACTATGGCTACACCTTC
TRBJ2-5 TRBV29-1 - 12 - CSGGGPGETQYF TGCAGCGGAGGGGGACCTGGGGAGACCCAGTACTTC
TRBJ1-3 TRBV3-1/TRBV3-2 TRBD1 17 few CASSRSGTASSGNTIYF TGTGCCAGCAGCCGCTCCGGGACAGCCAGCTCTGGAAACACCATATATTTT
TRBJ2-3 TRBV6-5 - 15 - CASRMGAHSADTQYF TGTGCCAGCAGAATGGGGGCGCACTCAGCAGATACGCAGTATTTT
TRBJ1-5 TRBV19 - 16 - CASSVRGRKSNQPQHF TGTGCCAGTAGTGTCAGGGGCCGCAAGAGCAATCAGCCCCAGCATTTT
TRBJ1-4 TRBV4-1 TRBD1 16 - CASSQVQGASNEKLFF TGCGCCAGCAGCCAAGTCCAGGGGGCGTCTAATGAAAAACTGTTTTTT
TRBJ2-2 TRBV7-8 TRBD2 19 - CATLSLPGLAGGFTGELFF TGTGCCACCCTTTCTCTACCGGGACTAGCGGGAGGATTCACCGGGGAGCTGTTTTTT
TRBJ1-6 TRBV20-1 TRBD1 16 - CSASRPHTGVNSPLHF TGCAGTGCTAGTCGCCCACACACAGGGGTTAATTCACCCCTCCACTTT
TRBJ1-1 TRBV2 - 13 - CASRLQGRTEAFF TGTGCCAGCAGGCTACAGGGTCGCACTGAAGCTTTCTTT
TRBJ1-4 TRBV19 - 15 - CASSILGVTNEKLFF TGTGCCAGTAGTATATTGGGGGTGACTAATGAAAAACTGTTTTTT
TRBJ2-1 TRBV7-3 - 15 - CASSSSGGSYNEQFF TGTGCCAGCAGCTCATCAGGGGGGTCCTACAATGAGCAGTTCTTC